The rows below give T cell receptor beta chains drawn from one sample of a study of human T cells and chemical hapten exposure. TCRdb reprocessed the RACE reads with MiXCR, giving one entry per CDR3 protein. The sample has tens of thousands of distinct CDR3 sequences; around 10% are singletons. The sample consisted of whole blood, taken in connection with sensitization to the hapten diphenylcyclopropenone (DPC). The receptors come from a woman in her 40s with alopecia areata. Some clones in this sample may be carry-over from other donors' samples. Each CDR3 is given with its conserved first and last residue. The D gene is left open where the match is weak. Expanded clones get a size class; other rows say once, few or many, or leave the size out.

CDR3	DNA	D	J	size	V
CASSQEGTKGYTF	TGCGCCAGCAGCCAAGAGGGGACGAAAGGCTACACCTTC	.	TRBJ1-2	.	TRBV4-1
CSARDVQGSEQPQHF	TGCAGTGCTAGAGATGTGCAGGGAAGCGAGCAGCCCCAGCATTTT	.	TRBJ1-5	many	TRBV20-1
CASSYSLAFRGELFF	TGTGCCAGCAGTTACTCGCTTGCGTTCCGCGGGGAGCTGTTTTTT	.	TRBJ2-2	.	TRBV6-2/TRBV6-3
CASSLAGRGSTDTQYF	TGCGCCAGCAGCTTGGCGGGACGGGGGAGCACAGATACGCAGTATTTT	.	TRBJ2-3	.	TRBV5-1
CSVSTSGGATQYF	TGCAGTGTCTCGACTAGCGGGGGGGCAACGCAGTATTTT	TRBD2	TRBJ2-3	many	TRBV20-1
CASSPEGAGGQETQYF	TGTGCCAGCAGTCCCGAGGGGGCGGGGGGCCAAGAGACCCAGTACTTC	.	TRBJ2-5	many	TRBV6-6
CSAPQQPFANTEAFF	TGCAGTGCTCCGCAGCAGCCGTTCGCGAACACTGAAGCTTTCTTT	.	TRBJ1-1	few	TRBV20-1
CASRRQGALYGYTF	TGTGCCAGCAGGAGACAGGGGGCTTTGTATGGCTACACCTTC	TRBD1	TRBJ1-2	.	TRBV12-3/TRBV12-4
CASSFQGSGRAFF	TGTGCCAGCAGCTTTCAGGGGTCGGGTAGAGCTTTCTTT	.	TRBJ1-1	few	TRBV7-3
CASFEGPGTDTQYF	TGCGCCAGCTTCGAGGGCCCAGGCACAGATACGCAGTATTTT	.	TRBJ2-3	.	TRBV5-1
CASSTTGVNTEAFF	TGTGCCAGTAGTACAACAGGGGTGAACACTGAAGCTTTCTTT	TRBD1	TRBJ1-1	.	TRBV19
CASSLLSSGANVLTF	TGTGCCAGCAGCTTGTTAAGTTCTGGGGCCAACGTCCTGACTTTC	.	TRBJ2-6	.	TRBV5-4
CATSDRYSSAATDTQYF	TGTGCCACCAGTGACCGATATTCTAGCGCCGCTACGGATACGCAGTATTTT	.	TRBJ2-3	many	TRBV24-1
CASGQGNYGYTF	TGTGCCAGTGGCCAGGGAAACTATGGCTACACCTTC	.	TRBJ1-2	many	TRBV19
CASSFGTGGAGQPQHF	TGTGCCAGCAGCTTCGGGACAGGGGGCGCGGGTCAGCCCCAGCATTTT	TRBD1	TRBJ1-5	many	TRBV5-6
CASSYLGSETGELFF	TGTGCCAGCAGTTACCTCGGCAGCGAGACCGGGGAGCTGTTTTTT	.	TRBJ2-2	few	TRBV6-2/TRBV6-3
CATSSRIGRDYYNEQFF	TGTGCCACCAGCAGTAGGATTGGGCGGGATTACTACAATGAGCAGTTCTTC	.	TRBJ2-1	few	TRBV15
CASIRLAKQETQYF	TGTGCCAGCATACGACTAGCGAAGCAAGAGACCCAGTACTTC	TRBD2	TRBJ2-5	many	TRBV6-1
CASSFSGANVLTF	TGTGCCAGCAGTTTCTCTGGGGCCAACGTCCTGACTTTC	.	TRBJ2-6	many	TRBV28
CASSPSTTGGRGYTF	TGTGCCAGCTCACCAAGTACCACAGGGGGCCGCGGCTACACCTTC	TRBD1	TRBJ1-2	many	TRBV18
CATRSTGLHEQYF	TGTGCCACCAGATCGACAGGTCTCCACGAGCAGTACTTC	.	TRBJ2-7	.	TRBV19
CSVEDLTGETNEQFF	TGCAGCGTTGAAGATCTGACAGGGGAAACCAATGAGCAGTTCTTC	TRBD1	TRBJ2-1	many	TRBV29-1
CASSSGHEQFF	TGTGCCAGCAGCTCGGGTCATGAGCAGTTCTTC	.	TRBJ2-1	.	TRBV7-2
CASSSGQDFNNSPLHF	TGTGCCAGCAGTTCCGGACAGGACTTTAATAATTCACCCCTCCACTTT	TRBD1	TRBJ1-6	many	TRBV6-5
CSALPRETQYF	TGCAGTGCCCTTCCTAGAGAGACCCAGTACTTC	.	TRBJ2-5	once	TRBV20-1
CASRGGEHENTEAFF	TGCGCCAGCAGGGGAGGGGAACACGAGAACACTGAAGCTTTCTTT	.	TRBJ1-1	many	TRBV5-1
CASSLHPTYEQYF	TGTGCCAGCAGCTTGCACCCCACCTACGAGCAGTACTTC	.	TRBJ2-7	few	TRBV11-3
CASSSQGYGYTF	TGTGCCAGCAGTTCCCAGGGGTACGGCTACACCTTC	.	TRBJ1-2	many	TRBV6-6
CASSVDGYEGLANTIYF	TGTGCCAGCAGCGTCGATGGGTACGAGGGTTTGGCCAACACCATATATTTT	.	TRBJ1-3	many	TRBV9
CASSPRTSTGELFF	TGTGCCAGCAGTCCCAGGACGAGTACCGGGGAGCTGTTTTTT	.	TRBJ2-2	few	TRBV6-5
CSALVRDRAPVGDEQYF	TGCAGTGCCCTGGTCCGGGACAGGGCCCCGGTTGGGGACGAGCAGTACTTC	TRBD1	TRBJ2-7	many	TRBV20-1
CASSYAGGNTEAFF	TGTGCCAGCAGTTATGCAGGGGGGAACACTGAAGCTTTCTTT	TRBD1	TRBJ1-1	.	TRBV6-2/TRBV6-3
CASSPFESMGGPGGADGYTF	TGTGCCAGCTCACCATTCGAGAGCATGGGGGGCCCCGGCGGGGCGGATGGCTACACCTTC	.	TRBJ1-2	.	TRBV18
CASSLTGTHEQFF	TGTGCCAGCAGCTTAACTGGGACCCATGAGCAGTTCTTC	.	TRBJ2-1	.	TRBV7-3
CASSRGRGSYNEQFF	TGTGCCAGCTCACGCGGGAGGGGTTCCTACAATGAGCAGTTCTTC	TRBD2	TRBJ2-1	.	TRBV18
CASSLFRGGHGYTF	TGTGCCAGCAGTTTATTCAGGGGCGGCCATGGCTACACCTTC	.	TRBJ1-2	many	TRBV27
CASSPQALNTEAFF	TGTGCCAGCAGCCCCCAGGCCCTGAACACTGAAGCTTTCTTT	.	TRBJ1-1	many	TRBV12-3/TRBV12-4
CSLSGNTEAFF	TGCAGTCTTTCCGGGAACACTGAAGCTTTCTTT	.	TRBJ1-1	many	TRBV20-1
CASSRDTSNYGYTF	TGTGCCAGCAGCCGGGACACATCTAACTATGGCTACACCTTC	.	TRBJ1-2	.	TRBV6-5
CASSLGGQDALSYTF	TGTGCCAGCAGCTTAGGGGGACAGGACGCACTTAGCTACACCTTC	TRBD1	TRBJ1-2	many	TRBV7-6
CASSNGWQSNQPQHF	TGTGCCAGCAGTAACGGGTGGCAAAGCAATCAGCCCCAGCATTTT	.	TRBJ1-5	many	TRBV6-2/TRBV6-3
CASSLTRLAGGSDTQYF	TGCGCCAGCAGCTTGACCCGACTAGCGGGGGGCTCAGATACGCAGTATTTT	TRBD2	TRBJ2-3	many	TRBV5-1